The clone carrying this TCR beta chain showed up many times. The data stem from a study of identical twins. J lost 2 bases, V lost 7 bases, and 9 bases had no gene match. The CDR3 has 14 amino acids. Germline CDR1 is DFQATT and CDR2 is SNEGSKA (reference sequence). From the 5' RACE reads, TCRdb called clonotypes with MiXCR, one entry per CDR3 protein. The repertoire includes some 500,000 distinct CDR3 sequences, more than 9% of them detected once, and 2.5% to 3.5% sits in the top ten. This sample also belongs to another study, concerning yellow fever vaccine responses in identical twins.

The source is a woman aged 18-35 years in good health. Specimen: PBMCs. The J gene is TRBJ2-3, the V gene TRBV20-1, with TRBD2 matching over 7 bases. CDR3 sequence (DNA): TGCAGTGTTGGGTTGCGGGAGACCACAGATACGCAGTATTTT. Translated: CSVGLRETTDTQYF.